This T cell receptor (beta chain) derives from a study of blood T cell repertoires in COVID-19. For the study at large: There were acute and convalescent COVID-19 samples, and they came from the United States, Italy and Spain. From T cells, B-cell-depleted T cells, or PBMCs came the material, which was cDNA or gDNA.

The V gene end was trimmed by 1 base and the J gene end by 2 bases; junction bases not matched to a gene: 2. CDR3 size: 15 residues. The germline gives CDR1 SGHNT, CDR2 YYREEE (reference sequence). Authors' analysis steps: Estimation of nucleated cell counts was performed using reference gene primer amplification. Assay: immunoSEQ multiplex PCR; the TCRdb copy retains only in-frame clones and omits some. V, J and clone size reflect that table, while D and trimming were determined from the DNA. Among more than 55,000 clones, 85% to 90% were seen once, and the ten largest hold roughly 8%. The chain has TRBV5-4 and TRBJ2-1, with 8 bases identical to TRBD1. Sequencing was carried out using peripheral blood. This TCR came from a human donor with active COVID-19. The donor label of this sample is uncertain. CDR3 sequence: CASSLQQGAYNEQFF. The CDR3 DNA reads TGTGCCAGCAGCTTGCAACAGGGGGCCTACAATGAGCAGTTCTTC. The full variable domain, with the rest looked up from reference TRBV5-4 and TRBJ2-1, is ETGVTQSPTHLIKTRGQQVTLRCSSQSGHNTVSWYQQALGQGPQFIFQYYREEENGRGNFPPRFSGLQFPNYSSELNVNALELDDSALYLCASSLQQGAYNEQFFGPGTRLTVL.